This T cell receptor (beta chain) emerged from a study of T-cell memory formation after mild COVID-19. Study-wide points: The authors left the SARS-CoV-2 specificity of second-wave clones peaking on day 37 unconfirmed. Some clones that responded turned up in pre-infection memory, which suggests that cross-reactive memory joined in. Clones contracting over day 15 to 85 were CD4/CD8 balanced, with later expanders leaning CD4+.

This clonotype was recorded many times. Its specificity is not known. Barcoded TCR alpha and TCR beta cDNA libraries with UMIs came from 5'RACE using constant-segment primers. TCRdb re-called the 5' RACE reads with MiXCR, one entry per CDR3 protein. The profile shows almost 350,000 distinct CDR3 sequences, 20% to 25% of them singletons. CDR1 SGHTA and CDR2 FQGNSA come from the germline V gene. The CDR3 covers 14 residues. Trimming took 4 bases from V and 5 from J, leaving 12 bases between them. This TCR was sampled from a man between 18 and 35 years old who had mild COVID-19 (a few samples of this study predate the infection). Cell type and time point are not known. This chain uses TRBV7-2 with TRBJ2-4; maybe TRBD2 (6 bases). The sequencing input was PBMCs or a T cell subset sorted from them (not recorded which). The CDR3 sequence is CASSWDGGENIQYF. The CDR3, as DNA: TGTGCCAGCAGCTGGGACGGGGGAGAAAACATTCAGTACTTC.